This entry features one T cell receptor (beta chain) sequence. Its antigen remains unknown. The entry originates in a study of Ad26.COV2.S vaccination and SARS-CoV-2 variants. Regarding the study as a whole: Vaccinated individuals (as opposed to placebo recipients) had higher spike-specific TCR breadth.

J gave up 10 bases and V 4 bases, and 11 bases lay outside the gene matches. The CDR3 length is 15 residues. Germline V gives CDR1 LNHDA, CDR2 SQIVND (reference sequence). Stated treatment: over 15 received Ad26.COV2.S at low or high dose, single or two shots; roughly five received placebo; per-sample allocation not given. It was on day 63 after the first vaccine or placebo injection that samples were taken. TCRdb's table, derived via immunoSEQ multiplex PCR, lists solely in-frame clones and lacks some. The sample lists around 400,000 clones; about four fifths were seen once. The specimen comprised peripheral blood, sampled in a trial of Ad26.COV2.S vaccine versus placebo. The sequence was obtained from a person aged 18-60 years who received the Ad26.COV2.S COVID-19 vaccine or a placebo. J is TRBJ2-1 and V is TRBV19, with 9 positions matching TRBD2. CDR3 sequence: CASSTSGLAAGEQFF. In DNA, the CDR3 is TGTGCCAGTAGTACCTCGGGACTAGCAGCCGGAGAGCAGTTCTTC.